Shown below are 28 T cell receptor beta chains from a single sample sequenced in a study of cytomegalovirus exposure and HLA in healthy donors. A multiplex PCR was run with 60 Vbeta primers and 13 Jbeta primers. The table came from immunoSEQ multiplex PCR; TCRdb's copy has only in-frame clones and leaves some out. The table records under 200,000 clones, around 65% of them present only once. Sequences were obtained from PBMCs. The origin of the receptors is a woman in her thirties or forties in good health and CMV-seropositive.

In DNA, the CDR3 is TGTGCCAGCAGCGTCTCCGGGGGTGGAAACACCATATATTTT. Translation: CASSVSGGGNTIYF. The chain couples TRBV9 to TRBJ1-3; maybe TRBD1 (5 bases). CDR3 length equals 14 residues. V lost 2 bases and J lost 3, with 9 bases in between. Germline V gene lookup returns CDR1 SGDLS and CDR2 YYNGEE.

The V call is TRBV10-3, the J call TRBJ2-2; TRBD2 might be the D (6 bases). This CDR3 comprises 15 residues. Germline V gene lookup returns CDR1 ENHRY and CDR2 SYGVKD. V lost 4 bases and J 6 bases, leaving 15 bases between the germline ends. DNA for the CDR3: TGTGCCATCAGTGGGTGGGACTTTTTGTCCGGGGAGCTGTTTTTT. It codes for CAISGWDFLSGELFF.

The rearrangement links TRBV15 to TRBJ1-4; D perhaps matches TRBD1 (5 bases). Trimming took 10 bases from V and 8 from J, leaving 14 bases between them. Germline assignment: CDR1 LNHNV and CDR2 YYDKDF (reference sequence). This CDR3 is built from 12 residues. CDR3 amino acids: CAISSGAEKLFF. DNA of the CDR3: TGTGCCATCAGTAGTGGGGCAGAAAAACTGTTTTTT.

V is TRBV19 and J is TRBJ1-1; D is perhaps TRBD1 (5 bases). Trimming cost V 1 base and J 6 bases, with 18 bases left between them. CDR3 length: 16 amino acids. Germline CDR1 is LNHDA and CDR2 is SQIVND (reference sequence). The CDR3 nucleotides are TGTGCCAGTAGTATAGGTCCTCTTGGGCAGGGCGCTGAAGCTTTCTTT. It codes for CASSIGPLGQGAEAFF.

The chain uses TRBV28 and TRBJ1-2; TRBD1 might be the D (6 bases). Germline V gives CDR1 MDHEN, CDR2 SYDVKM. The CDR3 covers 14 residues. V was clipped by 2 bases and J by 4 bases, with 11 bases between them. CDR3 amino acids: CASSLTGSGYGYTF. The CDR3 DNA sequence: TGTGCCAGCAGTTTAACAGGGTCGGGCTATGGCTACACCTTC.

V and J are TRBV9 and TRBJ2-2; weak D call: TRBD2 (6 bases). The CDR3 runs to 17 residues. Trimming took 5 bases from V and 4 from J, leaving 21 bases between them. CDR1 is SGDLS and CDR2 is YYNGEE in the germline V gene. The CDR3 DNA follows: TGTGCCAGCAGTTTTCTAATGGGGGGAGTGGGCACCGGGGAGCTGTTTTTT. Translated, it gives CASSFLMGGVGTGELFF.

This clone was detected once. The gene calls are TRBV7-2 and TRBJ2-3, with a weak D call TRBD2 (7 bases). Trimming stripped 0 bases from V and 1 base from J, with 11 bases between. The CDR3 totals 16 residues. Germline V gene lookup returns CDR1 SGHTA and CDR2 FQGNSA. The CDR3 sequence is CASSLAYGGRTDTQYF. DNA of the CDR3: TGTGCCAGCAGCTTAGCGTACGGGGGGCGCACAGATACGCAGTATTTT. Based on the CDR3 plus reference TRBV7-2 and TRBJ2-3, the full variable domain is GAGVSQSPSNKVTEKGKDVELRCDPISGHTALYWYRQSLGQGLEFLIYFQGNSAPDKSGLPSDRFSAERTGGSVSTLTIQRTQQEDSAVYLCASSLAYGGRTDTQYFGPGTRLTVL.

The CDR3, as DNA: TGTGCCAGCAGCTCGCCCCAAGGGGGGAACACTGAAGCTTTCTTT. Translating gives CASSSPQGGNTEAFF. V and J are TRBV5-4 and TRBJ1-1, with a weak D call TRBD1 (6 bases). This CDR3 has 15 amino acids. Germline V lookup: CDR1 SGHNT, CDR2 YYREEE (reference sequence). V was cut by 3 bases and J by 1 base, with 13 bases left in between.

This clone has just one count. V and J are TRBV19 and TRBJ2-3; 13 bases are a match to TRBD2. The V and J ends lost 5 bases and 1 base, in that order; junction bases with no gene match: 9. The CDR3 has 18 residues. CDR1 LNHDA and CDR2 SQIVND come from the germline V gene (reference sequence). The chain's CDR3 is CASSDRTSGSRGTDTQYF. CDR3 nucleotides: TGTGCCAGTAGTGATCGGACTAGCGGGAGCCGGGGCACAGATACGCAGTATTTT.

This clone was counted between two and nine times. The rearrangement links TRBV5-4 to TRBJ2-1; TRBD1 aligns across 10 bases. This CDR3 is built from 15 residues. Germline V CDR1 and CDR2: SGHNT, YYREEE (reference sequence). V shed 4 bases and J 5 bases; nucleotides not matched to a gene: 6. This CDR3 is CASSPGTGANNEQFF. For the CDR3, the DNA is TGTGCCAGCAGCCCCGGGACAGGGGCAAACAATGAGCAGTTCTTC.

The sample holds a few counts of this clone. The chain recombines TRBV5-1 with TRBJ1-5; TRBD1 agrees at 9 bases. The CDR3 sequence is 15 residues long. CDR1 is SGHRS, CDR2 YFSETQ, per germline. Trimming cost V 4 bases and J 6 bases; bases outside gene matches: 8. CDR3 sequence (DNA): TGCGCCAGCAGCCCCGGACAGGGGCCTAGTCAGCCCCAGCATTTT. It translates to CASSPGQGPSQPQHF.

In DNA form, the CDR3 reads TGTGCCAGCAGCCTCAATAGGGGGGGATATGGCTACACCTTC. Translation: CASSLNRGGYGYTF. The V call is TRBV28, the J call TRBJ1-2, with D possibly TRBD1 on 6 matching bases. Germline V gene sequence: CDR1 MDHEN, CDR2 SYDVKM. V was trimmed by 6 bases and J by 5 bases, leaving 16 bases between them. The CDR3 loop spans 14 amino acids.

The V gene is TRBV28, the J gene TRBJ2-5; a possible D gene is TRBD2 (5 bases). Germline lookup yields CDR1 MDHEN and CDR2 SYDVKM. V was cut by 6 bases and J by 2 bases, with 25 bases left in between. The CDR3 is made up of 18 amino acids. The CDR3 reads CASSPPVFRAGRQETQYF. CDR3 sequence (DNA): TGTGCCAGCAGCCCCCCGGTTTTTCGGGCGGGCCGTCAAGAGACCCAGTACTTC.

This clone turned up a few times. The chain couples TRBV6-5 to TRBJ1-1; D gene ambiguous. Germline values: CDR1 MNHEY, CDR2 SVGAGI. The CDR3 has 13 amino acids. The V end was cut by 8 bases, the J end by 4 bases, with 14 bases between. This CDR3 reads CASGTRLTTEAFF. The CDR3 bases are TGTGCCAGCGGTACGAGATTAACCACTGAAGCTTTCTTT.

J is TRBJ2-3 and V is TRBV29-1; 14 bases align to TRBD2. Per the germline V gene, CDR1 is SQVTM and CDR2 is ANQGSEA. This CDR3 contains 15 residues. Trimming cost V 4 bases and J 3 bases; bases outside gene matches: 3. The CDR3: CSVAGTSGSTDTQYF. CDR3 DNA: TGCAGCGTTGCAGGGACTAGCGGGAGTACAGATACGCAGTATTTT.

The chain carries TRBV5-8 and TRBJ2-1; 9 bases agree with TRBD1. This CDR3 comprises 15 residues. V lost 1 base to trimming and J lost 4 bases; unmatched junction nucleotides: 3. Germline CDR1 reads SGHTS; CDR2 reads YDEGEE. CDR3: CASSLWGQGYNEQFF. In DNA form, the CDR3 reads TGTGCCAGCAGCTTGTGGGGACAGGGATACAATGAGCAGTTCTTC.

The CDR3 DNA reads TGTGCCAGCAGTGAGCGGAGGGGGCTGGGGCAGCCCCAGCATTTT. As protein: CASSERRGLGQPQHF. The genes are TRBV6-4 and TRBJ1-5; 7 nucleotides line up with TRBD1. Germline V lookup: CDR1 MRHNA, CDR2 SNTAGT. V lost 3 bases and J lost 7; bases outside the gene matches: 9. The CDR3 runs to 15 residues.

The table lists this clone with a few counts. The chain combines TRBV6-1 with TRBJ1-2, with 7 bases matching TRBD1. The V gene's germline CDR1 is MNHNS and CDR2 SASEGT. This CDR3 contains 14 residues. V dropped 7 bases and J dropped 4; count of bases not matched to a gene: 9. For the CDR3, the DNA is TGTGCCAGCAAAATCGGCAGGGGGACCTATGGCTACACCTTC. Protein sequence: CASKIGRGTYGYTF.

The chain employs TRBV6-6 and TRBJ1-2, with 8 positions matching TRBD1. Germline V gene data show CDR1 as MNHNY and CDR2 as SVGAGI (reference sequence). The CDR3 runs to 15 residues. V dropped 7 bases and J dropped 0; count of bases not matched to a gene: 7. Here the CDR3 DNA reads TGTGCCAGCAAAAGGGGACAGGTAGCTAACTATGGCTACACCTTC. This codes for CASKRGQVANYGYTF.

V and J are TRBV4-2 and TRBJ2-5; D is undetermined. CDR3 size: 12 residues. Germline V gene data show CDR1 as LGHNA and CDR2 as YNFKEQ. Trimming removed 0 bases from V and 5 bases from J, with 4 bases in between. This CDR3 is CASSQDLETQYF. In DNA form, the CDR3 reads TGTGCCAGCAGCCAAGATCTCGAGACCCAGTACTTC.

The rearrangement joins TRBV6-5 to TRBJ1-3; D not resolved. In germline, CDR1 is MNHEY, CDR2 SVGAGI. V lost 0 bases to trimming and J lost 0 bases, with 6 bases between them. There are 15 residues in the CDR3. CDR3: CASSYSGSSGNTIYF. The DNA of the CDR3 is TGTGCCAGCAGTTACTCGGGCAGCTCTGGAAACACCATATATTTT.

This clone came up a few times. The chain employs TRBV29-1 and TRBJ2-1, with D tentatively TRBD2 (6 bases). The V gene lost 1 base and the J gene lost 6 bases, with 13 bases spanning the gap. From germline, CDR1 is SQVTM and CDR2 ANQGSEA. The CDR3 covers 14 residues. The CDR3 DNA sequence: TGCAGCGTTGAAGGTCGACTAGTGGCCAATGAGCAGTTCTTC. Translated: CSVEGRLVANEQFF.

As to this clone: Other DNA sequences in the same sample also yield this CDR3. V usage is TRBV6-5 and J usage is TRBJ1-1; TRBD1 matches at 8 bases. This CDR3 has 14 amino acids. CDR1 MNHEY and CDR2 SVGAGI come from the germline V gene. V lost 6 bases to trimming and J lost 2 bases; unmatched junction nucleotides: 5. This CDR3 is CASSQGQVNTEAFF. The CDR3 DNA follows: TGTGCCAGCAGCCAGGGACAGGTCAACACTGAAGCTTTCTTT.

This sequence joins TRBV11-2 and TRBJ2-1; 8 bases line up with TRBD2. There are 16 residues in the CDR3. V lost 0 bases and J lost 4; bases outside the gene matches: 5. Germline CDR1 is SGHAT and CDR2 is FQNNGV. The CDR3 region has the DNA TGTGCCAGCAGCTTAGATACGGGGGGGGGATACAATGAGCAGTTCTTC. It specifies CASSLDTGGGYNEQFF.

This clone was seen a handful of times. The CDR3 nucleotides are TGTGCCAGCTCACCACGGTCAGGGGGAGCTCGCACCGGGGAGCTGTTTTTT. This sequence encodes CASSPRSGGARTGELFF. The V call is TRBV18, the J call TRBJ2-2, with 7 nucleotides matching TRBD1. CDR1 and CDR2 (germline): KGHSH, LQKENI. The CDR3 has 17 amino acids. The V and J ends lost 1 base and 4 bases, in that order; junction bases with no gene match: 9.

Worth noting for this clone: A junction end diverges from the germline sequence, so it may reflect a read error. This chain connects TRBV4-2 to TRBJ1-3, with TRBD1 identical over 7 bases. Germline-derived CDR1 and CDR2 are LGHNA and YNFKEQ. The CDR3 totals 16 residues. CDR3 sequence reads: CAGSQETGVSGNTIYF. The CDR3 coding sequence is TGTGCCGGCAGCCAGGAAACAGGGGTTAGTGGAAACACCATATATTTT.

V is TRBV29-1 and J is TRBJ2-1; 15 nucleotides agree with TRBD2. There are 15 residues in the CDR3. J gave up 4 bases and V 7 bases, and 5 bases lay outside the gene matches. Germline-derived CDR1 and CDR2 are SQVTM and ANQGSEA. CDR3 sequence reads: CSALGLAGGYNEQFF. CDR3 in DNA: TGCAGCGCCCTGGGACTAGCGGGAGGATACAATGAGCAGTTCTTC.

The chain recombines TRBV10-3 with TRBJ2-2, with D perhaps TRBD1 (5 bases). Germline loops: CDR1 ENHRY, CDR2 SYGVKD. CDR3 length equals 13 residues. Trimming removed 6 bases from V and 6 bases from J, with 11 bases in between. The CDR3 DNA reads as TGTGCCATCAGGTCCCAGGGTGCCGGGGAGCTGTTTTTT. It codes for CAIRSQGAGELFF.